The next 5 T cell receptor beta chains were all read from a single sample in a study of graft-versus-host responses after intestinal transplantation (dated by TCRdb to the early 2020s). Libraries came from the immunoSEQ multiplex PCR assay. TCRdb holds this immuneACCESS table with in-frame rearrangements only. Some clones are missing; in checked studies, unresolved V genes explain under half, and the rest has no known cause. The sample contains about 21,000 clones, 25% to 35% of them found a single time. The top ten clonotypes cover 7.5% to 10% of the sample. Taken with the paper, the label for time point translates to: cells obtained before transplantation from donor or recipient. Mixed lymphocyte reactions plated around 200,000 CFSE-labeled pre-transplant responders with around 200,000 irradiated violet-dye-labeled stimulators and were cultured for more than five days. The starting material was alloreactive CD8+ T cells from a mixed lymphocyte reaction culture, obtained before intestinal transplant. In light of the paper, this sample's cell subset or site label describes: CFSE-low proliferating T cells sorted from roughly 6-day pre-transplant mixed lymphocyte reaction (GvH or HvG direction). The receptors here all came from a human patient who received an intestinal transplant.

The rearrangement links TRBV5-6 to TRBJ1-2; TRBD1 matches 8 bases. Germline loops: CDR1 SGHDT, CDR2 YYEEEE. With V trimmed by 3 bases and J by 3 bases, 1 base remained unmatched. This CDR3 has 13 residues. This chain's CDR3 is CASSSDRDYGYTF. CDR3 DNA sequence: TGTGCCAGCAGCTCGGACAGGGACTATGGCTACACCTTC.

J is TRBJ2-1 and V is TRBV27, with D possibly being TRBD2 (6 bases). The CDR3 is made up of 15 amino acids. The V end was cut by 3 bases, the J end by 5 bases, with 14 bases between. In germline, CDR1 is MNHEY, CDR2 SMNVEV (reference sequence). CDR3 coding DNA: TGTGCCAGCAGTTTGTACCTAGCGAGGGACAATGAGCAGTTCTTC. Its protein product is CASSLYLARDNEQFF.

The chain links TRBV6-4 to TRBJ2-3; D call uncertain. The CDR3 runs to 13 residues. Trimming stripped 4 bases from V and 2 bases from J, with 7 bases between. Germline V gives CDR1 MRHNA, CDR2 SNTAGT. The CDR3 sequence: CASSVPATDTQYF. The CDR3 nucleotides read TGTGCCAGCAGTGTTCCAGCCACAGATACGCAGTATTTT.

J is TRBJ2-7 and V is TRBV10-3; TRBD2 matches at 11 bases. The CDR3 extends over 17 amino acids. Germline V gene data show CDR1 as ENHRY and CDR2 as SYGVKD. With V trimmed by 0 bases and J by 2 bases, 6 bases remained unmatched. CDR3 in amino acids: CAISESPTSGSPYEQYF. The CDR3 DNA is TGTGCCATCAGTGAGTCCCCCACTAGCGGGAGTCCCTACGAGCAGTACTTC.

This clone was seen more than once but under ten times. The chain employs TRBV11-2 and TRBJ1-6; the match to TRBD1 covers 8 bases. Germline V gene data show CDR1 as SGHAT and CDR2 as FQNNGV. The CDR3 has 17 residues. V shed 1 base, J shed 6 bases, and the junction held 8 bases outside the gene matches. In DNA form, the CDR3 reads TGTGCCAGCAGCTTAGCCTCATCAGGGGGCTTTAATTCACCCCTCCACTTT. Its protein is CASSLASSGGFNSPLHF.